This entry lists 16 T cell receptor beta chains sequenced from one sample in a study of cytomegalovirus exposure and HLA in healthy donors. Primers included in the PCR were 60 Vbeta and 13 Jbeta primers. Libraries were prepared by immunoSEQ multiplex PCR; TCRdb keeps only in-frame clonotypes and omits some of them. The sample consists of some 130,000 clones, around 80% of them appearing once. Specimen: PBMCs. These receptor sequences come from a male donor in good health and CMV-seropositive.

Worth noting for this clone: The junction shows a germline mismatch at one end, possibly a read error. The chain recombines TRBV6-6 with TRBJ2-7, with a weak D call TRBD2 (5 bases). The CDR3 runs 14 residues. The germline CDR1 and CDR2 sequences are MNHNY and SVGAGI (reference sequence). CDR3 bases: TGTGCCAGCAGTTACGCCGAGGGCTCCCACGAGCAGTACTTC. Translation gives CASSYAEGSHEQYF.

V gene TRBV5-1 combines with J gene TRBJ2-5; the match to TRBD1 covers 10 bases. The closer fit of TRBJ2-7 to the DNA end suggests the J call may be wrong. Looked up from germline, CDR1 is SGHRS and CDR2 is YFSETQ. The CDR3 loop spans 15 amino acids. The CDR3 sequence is CASSPGDRGPYEQYF. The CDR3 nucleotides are TGCGCCAGCAGCCCCGGGGACAGGGGTCCCTACGAGCAGTACTTC.

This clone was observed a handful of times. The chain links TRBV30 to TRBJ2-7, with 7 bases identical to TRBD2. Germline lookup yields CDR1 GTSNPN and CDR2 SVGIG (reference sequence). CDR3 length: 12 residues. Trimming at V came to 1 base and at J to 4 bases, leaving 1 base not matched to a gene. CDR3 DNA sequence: TGTGCCTGGAGTGGGGGGGGATACGAGCAGTACTTC. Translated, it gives CAWSGGGYEQYF.

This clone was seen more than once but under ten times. The CDR3 DNA sequence: TGTGCCAGCAGCTTCGTCCTAGCGGGAGTAAATGAGCAGTTCTTC. Its protein is CASSFVLAGVNEQFF. V usage is TRBV7-9 and J usage is TRBJ2-1; TRBD2 agrees at 10 bases. The ends lost 3 bases at V and 7 bases at J; junction bases unmatched: 6. CDR1 SEHNR and CDR2 FQNEAQ come from the germline V gene (reference sequence). This CDR3 region has 15 residues.

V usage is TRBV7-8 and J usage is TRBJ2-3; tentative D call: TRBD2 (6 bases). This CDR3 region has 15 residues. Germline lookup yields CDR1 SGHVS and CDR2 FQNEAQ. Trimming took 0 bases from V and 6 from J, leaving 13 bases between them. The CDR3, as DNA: TGTGCCAGCAGCTTAGCTAGCGGCCTTGGGGATACGCAGTATTTT. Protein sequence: CASSLASGLGDTQYF. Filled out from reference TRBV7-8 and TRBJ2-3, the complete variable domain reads GAGVSQSPRYKVAKRGQDVALRCDPISGHVSLFWYQQALGQGPEFLTYFQNEAQLDKSGLPSDRFFAERPEGSVSTLKIQRTQQEDSAVYLCASSLASGLGDTQYFGPGTRLTVL.

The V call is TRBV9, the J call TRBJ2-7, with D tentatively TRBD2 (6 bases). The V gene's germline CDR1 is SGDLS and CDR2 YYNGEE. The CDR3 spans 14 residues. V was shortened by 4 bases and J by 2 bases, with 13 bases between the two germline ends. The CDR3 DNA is TGTGCCAGCAGCCTGGGGGGTGGAACCTACGAGCAGTACTTC. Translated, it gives CASSLGGGTYEQYF. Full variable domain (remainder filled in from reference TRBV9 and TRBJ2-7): DSGVTQTPKHLITATGQRVTLRCSPRSGDLSVYWYQQSLDQGLQFLIQYYNGEERAKGNILERFSAQQFPDLHSELNLSSLELGDSALYFCASSLGGGTYEQYFGPGTRLTVT.

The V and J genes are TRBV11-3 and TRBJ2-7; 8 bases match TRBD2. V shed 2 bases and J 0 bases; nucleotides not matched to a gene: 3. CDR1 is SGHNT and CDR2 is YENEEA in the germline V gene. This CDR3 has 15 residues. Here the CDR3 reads CASSLHGGDSYEQYF. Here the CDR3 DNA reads TGTGCCAGCAGCTTACACGGGGGGGACTCCTACGAGCAGTACTTC.

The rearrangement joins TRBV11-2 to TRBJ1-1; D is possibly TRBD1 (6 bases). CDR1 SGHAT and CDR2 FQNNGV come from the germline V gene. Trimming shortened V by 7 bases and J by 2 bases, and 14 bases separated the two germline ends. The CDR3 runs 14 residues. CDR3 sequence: CASKRDTVNTEAFF. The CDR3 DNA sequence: TGTGCCAGCAAGAGGGACACCGTAAACACTGAAGCTTTCTTT.

CDR3 DNA: TGCGCCAGCCGGACAGGGGGAGATGGCTACACCTTC. Translating gives CASRTGGDGYTF. The gene calls are TRBV5-1 and TRBJ1-2; 10 nucleotides line up with TRBD1. From germline, CDR1 is SGHRS and CDR2 YFSETQ. The CDR3 covers 12 residues. V gave up 7 bases and J gave up 6 bases; unmatched junction bases: 3.

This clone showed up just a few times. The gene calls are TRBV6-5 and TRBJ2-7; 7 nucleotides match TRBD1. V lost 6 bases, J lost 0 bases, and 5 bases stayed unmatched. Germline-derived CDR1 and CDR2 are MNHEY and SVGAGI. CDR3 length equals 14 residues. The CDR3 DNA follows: TGTGCCAGCAGGATACAGGGGCACTCCTACGAGCAGTACTTC. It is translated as CASRIQGHSYEQYF.

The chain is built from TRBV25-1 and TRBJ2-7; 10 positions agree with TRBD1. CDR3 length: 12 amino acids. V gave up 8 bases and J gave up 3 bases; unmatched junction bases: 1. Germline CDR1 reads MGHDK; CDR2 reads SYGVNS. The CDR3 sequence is CASWDRGYEQYF. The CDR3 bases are TGTGCCAGCTGGGACAGGGGCTACGAGCAGTACTTC.

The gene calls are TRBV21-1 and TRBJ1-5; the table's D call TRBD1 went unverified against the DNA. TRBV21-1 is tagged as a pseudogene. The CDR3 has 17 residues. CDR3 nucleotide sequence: TGTGCCAGCAGCAAAGAAGGTCCTGACAGGGGGAGGCAGCCCCAGCATTTT. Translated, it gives CASSKEGPDRGRQPQHF.

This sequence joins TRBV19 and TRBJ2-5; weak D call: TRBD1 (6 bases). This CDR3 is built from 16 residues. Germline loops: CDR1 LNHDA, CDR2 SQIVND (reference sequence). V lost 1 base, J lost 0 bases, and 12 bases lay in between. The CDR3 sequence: CASSIGGRGYQETQYF. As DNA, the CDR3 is TGTGCCAGTAGTATAGGGGGCAGGGGATACCAAGAGACCCAGTACTTC.

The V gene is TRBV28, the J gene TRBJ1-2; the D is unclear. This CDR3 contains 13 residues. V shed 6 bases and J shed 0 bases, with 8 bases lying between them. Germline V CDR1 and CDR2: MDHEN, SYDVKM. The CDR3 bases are TGTGCCAGCAGGGTTTCAGCTAACTATGGCTACACCTTC. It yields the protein CASRVSANYGYTF.

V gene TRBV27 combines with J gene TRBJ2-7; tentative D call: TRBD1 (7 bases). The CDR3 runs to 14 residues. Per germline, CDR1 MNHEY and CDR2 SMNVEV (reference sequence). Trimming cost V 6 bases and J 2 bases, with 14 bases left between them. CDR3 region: CASRTGTLTYEQYF. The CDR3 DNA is TGTGCCAGCAGGACAGGGACTCTCACCTACGAGCAGTACTTC.

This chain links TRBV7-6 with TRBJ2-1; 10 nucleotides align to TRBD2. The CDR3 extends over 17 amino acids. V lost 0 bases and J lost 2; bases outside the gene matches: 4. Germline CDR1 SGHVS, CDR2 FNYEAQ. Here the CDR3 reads CASSLAQSGGAYNEQFF. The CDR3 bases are TGTGCCAGCAGCTTAGCGCAGAGCGGGGGGGCCTACAATGAGCAGTTCTTC.